The present TCR beta chain was sequenced within a study of cytomegalovirus exposure and HLA in healthy donors. A remark on this clone: Its antigen remains unknown. Compared with germline, one end of the junction differs, possibly owing to a read error.

Study-wide results and caveats: In a later analysis, the majority of CMV-associated beta chains seemingly showed HLA restriction.

The V gene's germline CDR1 is SSHAT and CDR2 FNYEAQ (reference sequence). The CDR3 spans 15 residues. This PCR relied on a set of 60 Vbeta primers and 13 Jbeta primers. Only in-frame clones appear in the TCRdb table, and some are missing; sequencing was by immunoSEQ multiplex PCR. The profile shows over 150,000 clones, around 78% of them singletons. This clonotype was obtained from a woman aged 45 to 65 in good health and CMV-seropositive. Sequenced: PBMCs. The chain has TRBV7-7 and TRBJ2-1; 12 bases fit TRBD1. The CDR3 sequence is CASSLGTGGLGEQFF. The CDR3 DNA reads as TGTGCTAGCAGCTTAGGGACAGGGGGCTTAGGGGAGCAGTTCTTC.